Presented here are 22 T cell receptor beta chains from one specimen sequenced in a study of CD8 T cells in Susac syndrome (dated by TCRdb to the late 2010s). Library construction relied on the immunoSEQ multiplex PCR assay. RNA was extracted using the RNeasy kit, and about 0.45 to 1 microgram was reverse transcribed with random hexamers. The raw public reads went through TCRdb reprocessing: fastp at Q25, MiXCR clone calling, in-frame beta chains kept. Merged by CDR3 protein, the rows form single entries marked with the most common genes and DNA. The sample profile shows tens of thousands of distinct CDR3 sequences; roughly 93% of them were found once. The ten largest clones take up about 0.15% of the sample. Material: CD4+ T cells from PBMCs. The receptors originated from a human donor with Susac syndrome.

The chain joins TRBV29-1 to TRBJ1-2; 12 bases agree with TRBD1. The CDR3 consists of 14 residues. V shed 2 bases, J shed 5 bases, and the junction held 3 bases outside the gene matches. From germline, CDR1 is SQVTM and CDR2 ANQGSEA. In DNA, the CDR3 is TGCAGCGTTGAACCGGGACAGGGGGCTTATGGCTACACCTTC. This gives the protein CSVEPGQGAYGYTF.

This chain connects TRBV6-2 or TRBV6-3 to TRBJ2-5, with D maybe TRBD2 (6 bases). This CDR3 spans 15 amino acids. Between the trimmed V and J ends, which lost 6 bases and 2 bases, there was a span of 16 bases. Germline CDR1 reads MNHEY; CDR2 reads SVGEGT. The CDR3 region is CASSSRGSSQETQYF. The CDR3 DNA sequence: TGTGCCAGCAGCAGCCGGGGGTCGAGTCAAGAGACCCAGTACTTC.

J is TRBJ2-4 and V is TRBV7-2, with a tentative D call TRBD1 (7 bases). The V end lost 3 bases, the J end lost 0 bases, and 12 bases lay between the germline ends. The CDR3 is 16 residues long. Germline V gene data show CDR1 as SGHTA and CDR2 as FQGNSA. The CDR3 DNA reads TGTGCCAGCAGCTTGACAGGGACTCTAGCCAAAAACATTCAGTACTTC. This gives the protein CASSLTGTLAKNIQYF.

CDR3 DNA: TGTGCCAGCAGTGCCCCATCACAGGGATATGAAAAACTGTTTTTT. This translates into CASSAPSQGYEKLFF. The chain links TRBV28 to TRBJ1-4; D possibly corresponds to TRBD1 (6 bases). Germline V gene sequence: CDR1 MDHEN, CDR2 SYDVKM. This CDR3 has 15 residues. Deletions cut 5 bases from V and 6 bases from J, with 16 bases between. The complete variable domain, with remaining parts taken from reference TRBV28 and TRBJ1-4, reads DVKVTQSSRYLVKRTGEKVFLECVQDMDHENMFWYRQDPGLGLRLIYFSYDVKMKEKGDIPEGYSVSREKKERFSLILESASTNQTSMYLCASSAPSQGYEKLFFGSGTQLSVL.

The chain links TRBV18 to TRBJ2-3; D is uncertain. The CDR3 extends over 13 amino acids. Per germline, CDR1 KGHSH and CDR2 LQKENI. The germline V and J ends were trimmed by 3 bases and 0 bases, with 4 bases remaining between them. CDR3 sequence: CASSPVSTDTQYF. The CDR3 DNA follows: TGTGCCAGCTCACCCGTTAGCACAGATACGCAGTATTTT.

The chain links TRBV7-9 to TRBJ1-2; D perhaps matches TRBD1 (5 bases). CDR1 SEHNR and CDR2 FQNEAQ come from the germline V gene (reference sequence). V lost 2 bases, J lost 6 bases, and 10 bases lay in between. The CDR3 runs 13 residues. Here the CDR3 reads CASSLSGGHGYTF. The CDR3 nucleotides read TGTGCCAGCAGCTTATCCGGGGGACATGGCTACACCTTC.

The chain uses TRBV28 and TRBJ1-1; TRBD1 is a possible D gene (6 bases). V gave up 6 bases and J gave up 6 bases, with 11 bases separating them. The CDR3 loop spans 12 amino acids. Germline loops: CDR1 MDHEN, CDR2 SYDVKM. CDR3 region: CASRRGQSEAFF. CDR3 bases: TGTGCCAGCAGGAGAGGACAGTCTGAAGCTTTCTTT.

This chain links TRBV6-6 with TRBJ2-7; D gene unclear. The CDR3 has 13 amino acids. Trimming took off 6 bases at V and 7 bases at J, with 16 bases between the two ends. CDR1 is MNHNY and CDR2 is SVGAGI in the germline V gene (reference sequence). This CDR3 reads CASRLDSPGEQYF. The CDR3 DNA follows: TGTGCCAGCAGATTAGATTCCCCCGGAGAGCAGTACTTC.

This chain connects TRBV5-1 to TRBJ2-3, with 8 bases identical to TRBD2. V lost 0 bases and J lost 0; bases outside the gene matches: 6. This CDR3 comprises 17 residues. Germline V lookup: CDR1 SGHRS, CDR2 YFSETQ. The CDR3 bases are TGCGCCAGCAGCTTGGCCAACGTAGCGGGGAGCACAGATACGCAGTATTTT. The encoded protein is CASSLANVAGSTDTQYF.

This rearrangement joins TRBV28 to TRBJ2-5, with TRBD1 identical over 7 bases. This CDR3 is built from 13 residues. Germline V gives CDR1 MDHEN, CDR2 SYDVKM. V lost 7 bases and J lost 1; bases outside the gene matches: 3. The CDR3 sequence: CASTDRAQETQYF. The CDR3 DNA reads as TGTGCCAGCACTGACAGGGCCCAAGAGACCCAGTACTTC.

The chain recombines TRBV20-1 with TRBJ2-7; 9 bases are shared with TRBD1. Unmatched junction bases numbered 9, after V lost 2 bases and J lost 7 bases. Germline values: CDR1 DFQATT, CDR2 SNEGSKA (reference sequence). The CDR3 has 14 residues. DNA of the CDR3: TGCAGTGCTAGACCCGGGACAGGGTTAGGAGAGCAGTACTTC. Translating gives CSARPGTGLGEQYF.

The rearrangement uses TRBV5-1 and TRBJ1-3; 7 bases fit TRBD1. The CDR3 length is 14 residues. J gave up 4 bases and V 3 bases, and 4 bases lay outside the gene matches. Germline lookup yields CDR1 SGHRS and CDR2 YFSETQ. CDR3 sequence reads: CASSSTGEGNTIYF. CDR3 DNA: TGCGCCAGCAGCTCCACAGGGGAAGGAAACACCATATATTTT.

The chain links TRBV6-1 to TRBJ1-4; D might be TRBD1 (6 bases). The V gene lost 1 base and the J gene lost 8 bases, with 14 bases spanning the gap. The germline CDR1 and CDR2 sequences are MNHNS and SASEGT. The CDR3 sequence is 15 residues long. In DNA form, the CDR3 reads TGTGCCAGCAGTGAAGAAGGAGCGGGGGGCGAAAAACTGTTTTTT. Translated: CASSEEGAGGEKLFF.

The chain joins TRBV7-2 to TRBJ2-1, with a possible D match to TRBD1 (6 bases). Germline V gene sequence: CDR1 SGHTA, CDR2 FQGNSA. The CDR3 spans 14 residues. Trimming cost V 5 bases and J 0 bases, with 8 bases left between them. The CDR3 loop is CASSRDNSYNEQFF. The CDR3 DNA reads TGTGCCAGCAGCCGGGACAACTCCTACAATGAGCAGTTCTTC.

This chain connects TRBV5-1 to TRBJ2-7, with D possibly being TRBD1 (6 bases). The CDR3 is made up of 18 amino acids. The V gene's germline CDR1 is SGHRS and CDR2 YFSETQ. Trimming left V 0 bases short and J 5 bases short, with 24 bases between. The CDR3 reads CASSLDRAGLASPHEQYF. CDR3 nucleotide sequence: TGCGCCAGCAGCTTGGACAGGGCTGGGTTAGCATCACCCCACGAGCAGTACTTC.

The chain combines TRBV7-9 with TRBJ1-5; 9 bases agree with TRBD1. Germline CDR1 and CDR2: SEHNR and FQNEAQ (reference sequence). CDR3 length: 15 residues. Trimming at V came to 5 bases and at J to 4 bases, leaving 6 bases not matched to a gene. CDR3 nucleotide sequence: TGTGCCAGCAGCCTCGGACAGGGGAGAAATCAGCCCCAGCATTTT. It yields the protein CASSLGQGRNQPQHF. The whole variable domain, filled in from reference TRBV7-9 and TRBJ1-5, reads DTGVSQNPRHKITKRGQNVTFRCDPISEHNRLYWYRQTLGQGPEFLTYFQNEAQLEKSRLLSDRFSAERPKGSFSTLEIQRTEQGDSAMYLCASSLGQGRNQPQHFGDGTRLSIL.

This rearrangement joins TRBV6-2 or TRBV6-3 to TRBJ2-7; TRBD1 might be the D (6 bases). Trimming removed 4 bases at V and 3 bases at J, with 13 bases between. Germline V CDR1 and CDR2: MNHEY, SVGEGT. The CDR3 has 14 residues. The CDR3 region has the DNA TGTGCCAGCAGTTTCGTGCAGGGGAACTACGAGCAGTACTTC. Its translation is CASSFVQGNYEQYF.

The V call is TRBV5-6, the J call TRBJ1-4, with TRBD1 as a possible D gene (5 bases). The CDR3 contains 15 residues. Germline V lookup: CDR1 SGHDT, CDR2 YYEEEE. V dropped 6 bases and J dropped 4 bases, with 16 bases sitting between them. CDR3 nucleotides: TGTGCCAGCAACGGGATCTCAGGGCATAATGAAAAACTGTTTTTT. Its protein is CASNGISGHNEKLFF. Using reference TRBV5-6 and TRBJ1-4 for the parts outside the CDR3, the full variable domain is DAGVTQSPTHLIKTRGQQVTLRCSPKSGHDTVSWYQQALGQGPQFIFQYYEEEERQRGNFPDRFSGHQFPNYSSELNVNALLLGDSALYLCASNGISGHNEKLFFGSGTQLSVL.

The rearrangement uses TRBV5-1 and TRBJ1-3; D gene uncertain. The CDR3 is 16 amino acids. Per germline, CDR1 SGHRS and CDR2 YFSETQ. V dropped 2 bases and J dropped 2 bases, with 14 bases sitting between them. The CDR3: CASSFGGTKAGNTIYF. CDR3 sequence (DNA): TGCGCCAGCAGCTTTGGTGGTACTAAGGCTGGAAACACCATATATTTT.

CDR3 sequence reads: CASTQGGYEQYF. The CDR3 nucleotides read TGTGCCAGTACACAGGGGGGTTACGAGCAGTACTTC. The rearrangement links TRBV28 to TRBJ2-7; 8 positions agree with TRBD1. The CDR3 has 12 amino acids. V lost 9 bases to trimming and J lost 4 bases; unmatched junction nucleotides: 5. Looked up from germline, CDR1 is MDHEN and CDR2 is SYDVKM.

The genes are TRBV28 and TRBJ1-1; D not resolved. The CDR3 is 10 amino acids. Trimming took 7 bases from V and 9 from J, leaving 9 bases between them. CDR1 MDHEN and CDR2 SYDVKM come from the germline V gene. Here the CDR3 reads CASTPTKAFF. CDR3 DNA sequence: TGTGCCAGCACCCCCACGAAAGCTTTCTTT. The variable domain in full, with the rest retrieved from reference TRBV28 and TRBJ1-1, is DVKVTQSSRYLVKRTGEKVFLECVQDMDHENMFWYRQDPGLGLRLIYFSYDVKMKEKGDIPEGYSVSREKKERFSLILESASTNQTSMYLCASTPTKAFFGQGTRLTVV.

The chain links TRBV18 to TRBJ1-4; 7 positions match TRBD1. The V gene end was trimmed by 3 bases and the J gene end by 3 bases; junction bases not matched to a gene: 4. CDR1 and CDR2 (germline): KGHSH, LQKENI. This CDR3 has 15 residues. The CDR3 bases are TGTGCCAGCTCACCGCAGGGGGTGGCTAATGAAAAACTGTTTTTT. It codes for CASSPQGVANEKLFF.